This T cell receptor beta chain was found in a study of T cells in localized non-small cell lung cancer. Findings and limits, study-wide: There was higher T cell clonality in uninvolved adjacent lung than in tumor, and it was highest there. Sequencing was restricted to one tumor region; therefore, heterogeneity remains possible. A raised T cell density in blood coincided with lengthier overall survival.

The protocol was immunoSEQ multiplex PCR, while the TCRdb copy is restricted to in-frame clones and leaves out a portion. The sample consists of about 30,000 clones, roughly 91% of them appearing once. Between the trimmed V and J ends, which lost 2 bases and 3 bases, there was a span of 11 bases. This CDR3 is 14 amino acids long. Germline CDR1 and CDR2: SGHRS and YFSETQ. Of note for this clone: Its matching antigen is unknown.

Sequencing was performed on peripheral blood, taken before any cancer treatment. This sequence was found in a female donor older than 55 with stage I lung adenocarcinoma. The genes are TRBV5-1 and TRBJ1-1; D may be TRBD1 (5 bases). CDR3 loop: CASSLSMGDTEAFF. The CDR3 DNA reads TGCGCCAGCAGCTTAAGTATGGGGGACACTGAAGCTTTCTTT.